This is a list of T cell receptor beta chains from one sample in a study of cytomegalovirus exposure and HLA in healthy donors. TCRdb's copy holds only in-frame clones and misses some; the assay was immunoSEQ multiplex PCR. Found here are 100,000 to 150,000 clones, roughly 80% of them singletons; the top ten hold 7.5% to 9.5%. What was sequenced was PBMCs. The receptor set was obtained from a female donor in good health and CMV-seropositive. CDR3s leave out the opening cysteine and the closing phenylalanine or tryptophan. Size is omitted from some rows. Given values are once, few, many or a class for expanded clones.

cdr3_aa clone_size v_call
ASSQDSSPGMDSNQPQH . TRBV4-1
ASSLTGGSNSPLH few TRBV5-1
AWSVLQGNTEAF . TRBV30
ASGLTGQGRRGELF few TRBV12-5
ASSARVPPSGNTIY . TRBV7-8
ASSPGGEQY . TRBV9
AIKPDSGSRSGANVLT . TRBV10-3
ASSLSGGPENEQF . TRBV5-1
ASSDYNNGGARQPQH . TRBV7-9
ASSYQQGAMGSPLH . TRBV2
ASSLEVASGGNEQF . TRBV5-4
ASSEEAGQGWDNSPLH . TRBV6-1
ASSQDRTDTQY once TRBV4-3
ASSDRRTSQETQY . TRBV27
ASSDVGGQYEKLF . TRBV6-1
ASTPGATDTQY . TRBV5-1
ASSPVGTGNQPQH . TRBV18
ASSLGQGRNTGELF . TRBV5-1
ASSQGGTSGGGEQF . TRBV4-3
ASKRAGGGSYEQY . TRBV6-5
ASSLGTLTSTDTQY . TRBV18
SVVPSGTGGRKTQY . TRBV29-1
ASSQTPGQLLLEAF few TRBV18
SATLNEQF few TRBV20-1
ASSQDLGDLSGANVLT . TRBV4-3
AWSPAGADTQY . TRBV30
ASSHRIEAF . TRBV7-2
ASSFQGDQETQY . TRBV5-1
ASSETGELF . TRBV7-8
ASSLGLAGEETQY . TRBV7-9
ASSLDRAGQPQH . TRBV7-9
ASSPELAKNIQY . TRBV18
ASSEAWTGLDFYEQY . TRBV2
ASSLLGAGGSLAQY . TRBV5-1
ASSSQRGLSVYEQY . TRBV5-4
AILRGDREY . TRBV10-3
ASSFQFSYEQY once TRBV27
ASSESAPGNQPQH . TRBV6-1
ASGQGLGDYGYT . TRBV30
ASRGKGAWEKLF . TRBV7-2
ASRLAGGGEQY . TRBV12-2
ASSRSAGLRGSGEQY . TRBV11-2
ASSEMGVNYGYT . TRBV6-4
ASSAGPRSGYT . TRBV7-8
ASSPQTGYSYEQY . TRBV18
ASSKAQETQY . TRBV19
SVGQPNTEAF . TRBV29-1
ASRGEGIYQPQH once TRBV19
ASSLYATNEKLF once TRBV11-2
ASRERTSGPNEQF . TRBV2
ASSSIGGLSQPQH . TRBV28
ASSLGFGYSEQY . TRBV5-1
ASSPTGGGLNEQF . TRBV7-2